The 11 T cell receptor beta chains in this list originate from one sample, sequenced in a study of blood T cell repertoires in COVID-19. Measured with immunoSEQ multiplex PCR; TCRdb has only the in-frame clones, and not every one. The sample holds 250,000 to 300,000 clones, 75% to 90% seen once. What was sequenced was peripheral blood. The receptors shown here come from a man younger than 45 with active or convalescent COVID-19.

The chain is built from TRBV6-2 or TRBV6-3 and TRBJ1-6; weak D call: TRBD1 (6 bases). The V and J ends lost 4 bases and 10 bases respectively, with 20 bases between them. The CDR3 sequence is 16 residues long. Germline loops: CDR1 MNHEY, CDR2 SVGEGT. CDR3 residues: CASSFPRSGAGSPLHF. The DNA of the CDR3 is TGTGCCAGCAGTTTCCCCCGGTCAGGGGCAGGGTCACCCCTCCACTTT.

This clone was counted between two and nine times. This rearrangement joins TRBV30 to TRBJ1-1, with D possibly matching TRBD1 (5 bases). Germline V gives CDR1 GTSNPN, CDR2 SVGIG (reference sequence). The CDR3 has 13 residues. V was cut by 1 base and J by 3 bases, with 9 bases left in between. The CDR3 loop reads CAWSEQGYTEAFF. As DNA, the CDR3 is TGTGCCTGGAGTGAGCAGGGATACACTGAAGCTTTCTTT. The variable domain in full, with the rest retrieved from reference TRBV30 and TRBJ1-1, is SQTIHQWPATLVQPVGSPLSLECTVEGTSNPNLYWYRQAAGRGLQLLFYSVGIGQISSEVPQNLSASRPQDRQFILSSKKLLLSDSGFYLCAWSEQGYTEAFFGQGTRLTVV.

This chain uses TRBV6-5 with TRBJ2-1; D possibly corresponds to TRBD2 (5 bases). The germline V gene encodes CDR1 MNHEY and CDR2 SVGAGI. The germline V and J ends were trimmed by 9 bases and 8 bases, with 17 bases remaining between them. The CDR3 totals 13 residues. In nucleotides, the CDR3 is TGTGCCAGTACTAGAGGGTTTTCGGATGAGCAGTTCTTC. It encodes CASTRGFSDEQFF.

V usage is TRBV10-3 and J usage is TRBJ1-6; D is ambiguous. The CDR3 extends over 16 amino acids. Germline V lookup: CDR1 ENHRY, CDR2 SYGVKD. Trimming stripped 4 bases from V and 2 bases from J, with 12 bases between. CDR3 DNA sequence: TGTGCCATCAGTGGTGAGTCGAGCACCTATAATTCACCCCTCCACTTT. This codes for CAISGESSTYNSPLHF.

The chain combines TRBV4-1 with TRBJ2-1; 11 positions agree with TRBD1. The V segment lost 1 base and the J segment 9 bases; nucleotides outside the gene matches: 5. Per the germline V gene, CDR1 is MGHRA and CDR2 is YSYEKL. The CDR3 sequence is 15 residues long. Here the CDR3 reads CASSQGTGGRFEQFF. In nucleotides, the CDR3 is TGCGCCAGCAGCCAAGGGACAGGGGGCCGTTTTGAGCAGTTCTTC.

This clone was counted only a few times. The chain couples TRBV10-3 to TRBJ1-1; D is possibly TRBD1 (5 bases). V lost 3 bases and J 6 bases, leaving 11 bases between the germline ends. CDR3 size: 13 residues. The germline CDR1 and CDR2 sequences are ENHRY and SYGVKD. CDR3 bases: TGTGCCATCAGTGACGGAGGGGCGCCTGAAGCTTTCTTT. Translation gives CAISDGGAPEAFF.

The rearrangement joins TRBV6-5 to TRBJ2-5; 9 bases align to TRBD1. This CDR3 comprises 16 residues. The junction had 6 bases not matched to a gene; V was cut back by 4 bases and J by 0 bases. Per the germline V gene, CDR1 is MNHEY and CDR2 is SVGAGI. CDR3 nucleotides: TGTGCCAGCAGTTCTTCTGGACAGGGGTACCAAGAGACCCAGTACTTC. The encoded protein is CASSSSGQGYQETQYF.

The CDR3 nucleotides read TGCGCCAGCAGCCAAGAAGTTACAGGGGTGAAAGGCTACACCTTC. This translates into CASSQEVTGVKGYTF. The V call is TRBV4-1, the J call TRBJ1-2; 7 bases line up with TRBD1. Germline assignment: CDR1 MGHRA and CDR2 YSYEKL. V trimming: 0 bases; J trimming: 8 bases; junction bases outside the gene matches: 9. The CDR3 extends over 15 amino acids.

A note on this clone: The same CDR3 can be traced to other DNA sequences in this sample. V gene TRBV19 combines with J gene TRBJ2-7, with D possibly matching TRBD2 (6 bases). The CDR3 loop spans 13 amino acids. V was clipped by 5 bases and J by 1 base, with 9 bases between them. Germline loops: CDR1 LNHDA, CDR2 SQIVND (reference sequence). CDR3 region: CASSRDFSYEQYF. Written as DNA, the CDR3 is TGTGCCAGTAGTCGGGACTTTTCCTACGAGCAGTACTTC.

The chain employs TRBV4-1 and TRBJ2-7; D is perhaps TRBD2 (6 bases). V lost 3 bases and J 4 bases, leaving 16 bases between the germline ends. Germline V gene lookup returns CDR1 MGHRA and CDR2 YSYEKL. The CDR3 has 15 residues. Here the CDR3 reads CASSQEPLGGYEQYF. In DNA, the CDR3 is TGCGCCAGCAGCCAGGAACCCCTTGGAGGGTACGAGCAGTACTTC.

This chain joins TRBV4-3 and TRBJ1-5; TRBD1 matches at 9 bases. The V gene end was trimmed by 0 bases and the J gene end by 10 bases; junction bases not matched to a gene: 10. This CDR3 has 16 residues. The germline V gene encodes CDR1 LGHNA and CDR2 YSLEER. The CDR3 DNA reads TGCGCCAGCAGCCAAGACCTCCCGGGACAGGGTGAACCCCAGCATTTT. Its translation: CASSQDLPGQGEPQHF.